Following are 10 T cell receptor beta chains from one sample sequenced in a study of blood T cell repertoires in COVID-19. Assay: immunoSEQ multiplex PCR; the TCRdb copy retains only in-frame clones and omits some. The table includes about 270,000 clones, 88% detected once. Sequencing was performed on PBMCs or T cells enriched from blood (not recorded which). All receptors come from a woman aged 50 to 65 who had recovered from COVID-19.

This chain links TRBV3-1 (or the pseudogene TRBV3-2) with TRBJ1-1; a weak D match, TRBD1 (5 bases). V lost 2 bases and J lost 10, with 11 bases in between. Germline assignment: CDR1 LGHDT and CDR2 YNNKEL (reference sequence). This CDR3 comprises 12 residues. CDR3 protein: CASSQQGLGAFF. CDR3 sequence (DNA): TGTGCCAGCAGCCAACAGGGATTGGGAGCTTTCTTT.

J is TRBJ1-5 and V is TRBV3-1 (or the pseudogene TRBV3-2), with TRBD1 as a possible D gene (5 bases). Trimming took off 5 bases at V and 6 bases at J, with 14 bases between the two ends. CDR3 length equals 14 residues. The germline CDR1 and CDR2 sequences are LGHDT and YNNKEL (reference sequence). The CDR3: CASSSGGAGQPQHF. CDR3 in DNA: TGTGCCAGCAGCTCAGGCGGGGCGGGTCAGCCCCAGCATTTT.

This sequence joins TRBV20-1 and TRBJ2-7; 11 nucleotides line up with TRBD2. Germline V CDR1 and CDR2: DFQATT, SNEGSKA (reference sequence). The V segment lost 3 bases and the J segment 6 bases; nucleotides outside the gene matches: 4. This CDR3 spans 13 amino acids. The CDR3 sequence is CSASSGRAAEQYF. CDR3 DNA sequence: TGCAGTGCTAGTAGCGGGAGGGCCGCCGAGCAGTACTTC.

V usage is TRBV5-1 and J usage is TRBJ2-1; 10 bases match TRBD2. The CDR3 has 16 residues. J lost 3 bases, V lost 4 bases, and 7 bases had no gene match. In germline, CDR1 is SGHRS, CDR2 YFSETQ. The CDR3 loop is CASSKDLAGDYNEQFF. In DNA form, the CDR3 reads TGCGCCAGCAGCAAGGATCTAGCGGGAGACTACAATGAGCAGTTCTTC.

The V gene is TRBV5-6, the J gene TRBJ2-2; D might be TRBD2 (5 bases). V gave up 4 bases and J gave up 3 bases, with 16 bases separating them. From germline, CDR1 is SGHDT and CDR2 YYEEEE. The CDR3 covers 16 residues. CDR3 in amino acids: CASSPVGSEYTGELFF. In DNA form, the CDR3 reads TGTGCCAGCAGCCCCGTTGGTAGCGAATACACCGGGGAGCTGTTTTTT.

The V gene is TRBV3-1 (or the pseudogene TRBV3-2), the J gene TRBJ1-1; possible D gene TRBD1, 5 bases. With 4 bases removed from V and 10 bases from J, the gap between germline ends came to 13 bases. CDR3 size: 12 residues. The germline V gene encodes CDR1 LGHDT and CDR2 YNNKEL (reference sequence). The CDR3 here is CASSPRDQGAFF. As DNA, the CDR3 is TGTGCCAGCAGCCCGCGAGATCAGGGAGCTTTCTTT.

A single count supports this clone. Here the CDR3 DNA reads TGTGCCAGCAGCTCGGAGATTAATTCACCCCTCCACTTT. It translates to CASSSEINSPLHF. This sequence joins TRBV7-3 and TRBJ1-6; D call uncertain. Germline CDR1 SGHTA, CDR2 FQGTGA. This CDR3 has 13 residues. The V and J ends lost 4 bases and 6 bases respectively, with 7 bases between them.

V usage is TRBV4-2 and J usage is TRBJ2-1; 10 nucleotides align to TRBD2. The CDR3 contains 14 residues. CDR1 is LGHNA and CDR2 is YNFKEQ in the germline V gene. The J segment lost 12 bases and the V segment lost 4 bases, leaving 9 bases of the junction unmatched. CDR3 coding DNA: TGTGCCAGCAGCCCTGAGGGGACTAGCGCGCCGCAGTTCTTC. Translation gives CASSPEGTSAPQFF.

This clone appeared a few times. Other nucleotide sequences in the sample specify the same CDR3. The chain uses TRBV7-2 and TRBJ2-5; D perhaps matches TRBD1 (6 bases). Per the germline V gene, CDR1 is SGHTA and CDR2 is FQGNSA. Trimming pared 0 bases from V and 4 bases from J, leaving 9 bases between. The CDR3 runs to 14 residues. CDR3 coding DNA: TGTGCCAGCAGCTTAGCAGGGGGAGCAGAGACCCAGTACTTC. This gives the protein CASSLAGGAETQYF.

The chain uses TRBV7-2 and TRBJ2-7; 9 bases line up with TRBD1. V trimming: 6 bases; J trimming: 6 bases; junction bases outside the gene matches: 6. The CDR3 is 13 residues long. Germline CDR1 SGHTA, CDR2 FQGNSA. DNA of the CDR3: TGTGCCAGCAGATATACGACAGGGGGCGAGCAGTACTTC. The encoded protein is CASRYTTGGEQYF.